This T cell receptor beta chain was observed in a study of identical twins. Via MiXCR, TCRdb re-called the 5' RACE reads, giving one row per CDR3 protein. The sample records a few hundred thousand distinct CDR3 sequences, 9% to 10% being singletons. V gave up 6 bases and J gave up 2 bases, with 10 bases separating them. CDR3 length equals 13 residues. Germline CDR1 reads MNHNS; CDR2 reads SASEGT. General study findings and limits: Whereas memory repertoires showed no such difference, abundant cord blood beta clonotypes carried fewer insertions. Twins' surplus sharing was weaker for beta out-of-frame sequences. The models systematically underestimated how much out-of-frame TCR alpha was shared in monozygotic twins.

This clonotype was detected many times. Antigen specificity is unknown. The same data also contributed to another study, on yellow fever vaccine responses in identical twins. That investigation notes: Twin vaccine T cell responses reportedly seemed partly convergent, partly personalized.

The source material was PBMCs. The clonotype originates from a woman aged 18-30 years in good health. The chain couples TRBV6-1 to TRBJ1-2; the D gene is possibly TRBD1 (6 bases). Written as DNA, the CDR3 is TGTGCCAGCAGGAAAACAGGGAACTATGGCTACACCTTC. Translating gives CASRKTGNYGYTF.